This T cell receptor (beta chain) was captured by sequencing in a study of Ad26.COV2.S vaccination and SARS-CoV-2 variants. The wider study: A participant enrolled in the COV1001 Ad26.COV2.S trial arm provided the sample.

The treatment denotes: 15 to 20 received Ad26.COV2.S at low or high dose, single or two shots; roughly five received placebo; per-sample allocation not given. Material that was analyzed had been drawn on day 63 after the first vaccine or placebo injection. Expression of Wuhan-strain SARS-CoV-2 spike came from the Ad26 vector that formed the vaccine. Profiled with immunoSEQ multiplex PCR; TCRdb holds only in-frame clones, not every one. The sample shows some 370,000 clones, 83% of them seen only once. CDR1 SEHNR and CDR2 FQNEAQ come from the germline V gene (reference sequence). The CDR3 is made up of 15 amino acids. V gave up 5 bases and J gave up 5 bases, with 16 bases separating them. Study-wide results and caveats: Reports say spike-specific CD8+ and CD4+ T cell responses covered substantial breadth after vaccination.

Of note for this clone: Its antigen is still unknown.

The sequencing used peripheral blood, collected in a trial of Ad26.COV2.S vaccine versus placebo. The TCR was taken from a person between 18 and 60 years old who received the Ad26.COV2.S COVID-19 vaccine or a placebo. The rearrangement uses TRBV7-9 and TRBJ2-1; possibly TRBD1 or TRBD2 for D (5 bases each). This CDR3 is CASSPRDGTNNEQFF. The CDR3 nucleotides are TGTGCCAGCAGCCCCCGGGACGGGACGAACAATGAGCAGTTCTTC.